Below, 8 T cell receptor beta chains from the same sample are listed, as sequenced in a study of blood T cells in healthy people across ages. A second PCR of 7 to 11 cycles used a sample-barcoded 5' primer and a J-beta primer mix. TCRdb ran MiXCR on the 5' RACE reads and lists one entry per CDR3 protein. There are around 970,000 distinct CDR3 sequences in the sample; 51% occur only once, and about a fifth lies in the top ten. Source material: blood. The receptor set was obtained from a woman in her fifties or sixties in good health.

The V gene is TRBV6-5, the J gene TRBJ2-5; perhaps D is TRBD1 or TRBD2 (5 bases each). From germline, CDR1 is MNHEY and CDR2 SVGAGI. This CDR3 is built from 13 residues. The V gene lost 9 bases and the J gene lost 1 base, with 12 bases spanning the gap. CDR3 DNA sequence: TGTGCCAGTTCGGGACGGAGCCAAGAGACCCAGTACTTC. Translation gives CASSGRSQETQYF.

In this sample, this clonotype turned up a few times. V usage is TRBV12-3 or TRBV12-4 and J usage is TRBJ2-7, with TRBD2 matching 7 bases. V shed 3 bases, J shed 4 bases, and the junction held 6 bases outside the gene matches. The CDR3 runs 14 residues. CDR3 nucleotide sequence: TGTGCCAGCAGTTTCCTCGGGGGGAGGTACGAGCAGTACTTC. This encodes CASSFLGGRYEQYF.

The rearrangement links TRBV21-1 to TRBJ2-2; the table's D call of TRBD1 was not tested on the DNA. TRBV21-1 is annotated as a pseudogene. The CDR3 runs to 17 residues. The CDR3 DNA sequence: TGTGCCAGCAGCAAAGCGCAGGGGTTTTGTAACACCGGGGAGCTGTTTTTT. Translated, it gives CASSKAQGFCNTGELFF.

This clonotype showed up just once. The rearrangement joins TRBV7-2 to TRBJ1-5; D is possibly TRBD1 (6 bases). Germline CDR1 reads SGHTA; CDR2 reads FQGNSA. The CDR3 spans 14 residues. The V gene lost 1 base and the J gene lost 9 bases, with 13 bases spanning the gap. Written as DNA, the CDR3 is TGTGCCAGCAGCTTAGGAGAAGGGGGTTCGCCCCAGCATTTT. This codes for CASSLGEGGSPQHF.

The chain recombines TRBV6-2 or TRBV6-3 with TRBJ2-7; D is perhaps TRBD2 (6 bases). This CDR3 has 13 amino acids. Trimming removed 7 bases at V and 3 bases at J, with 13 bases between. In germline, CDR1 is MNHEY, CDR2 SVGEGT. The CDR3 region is CASKAGISYEQYF. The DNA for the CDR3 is TGTGCCAGCAAGGCGGGAATTAGCTACGAGCAGTACTTC.

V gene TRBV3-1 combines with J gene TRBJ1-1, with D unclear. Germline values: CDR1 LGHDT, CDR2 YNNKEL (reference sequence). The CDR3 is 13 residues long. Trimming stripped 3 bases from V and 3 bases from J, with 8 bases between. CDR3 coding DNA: TGTGCCAGCAGCCAGGGAACGGACACTGAAGCTTTCTTT. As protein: CASSQGTDTEAFF. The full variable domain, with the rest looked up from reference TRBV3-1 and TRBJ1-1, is DTAVSQTPKYLVTQMGNDKSIKCEQNLGHDTMYWYKQDSKKFLKIMFSYNNKELIINETVPNRFSPKSPDKAHLNLHINSLELGDSAVYFCASSQGTDTEAFFGQGTRLTVV.

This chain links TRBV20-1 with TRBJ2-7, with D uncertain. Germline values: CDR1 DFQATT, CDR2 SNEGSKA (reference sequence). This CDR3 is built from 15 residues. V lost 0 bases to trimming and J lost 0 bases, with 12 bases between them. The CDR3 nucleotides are TGCAGTGCTAGAGATTTTACGGTTAGCTCCTACGAGCAGTACTTC. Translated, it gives CSARDFTVSSYEQYF.

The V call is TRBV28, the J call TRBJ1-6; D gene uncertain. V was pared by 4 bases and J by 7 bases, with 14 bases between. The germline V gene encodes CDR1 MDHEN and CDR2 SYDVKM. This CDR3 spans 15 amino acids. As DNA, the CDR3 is TGTGCCAGCAGTTGGCGTGGCAGCCCCAATTCACCCCTCCACTTT. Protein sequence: CASSWRGSPNSPLHF.